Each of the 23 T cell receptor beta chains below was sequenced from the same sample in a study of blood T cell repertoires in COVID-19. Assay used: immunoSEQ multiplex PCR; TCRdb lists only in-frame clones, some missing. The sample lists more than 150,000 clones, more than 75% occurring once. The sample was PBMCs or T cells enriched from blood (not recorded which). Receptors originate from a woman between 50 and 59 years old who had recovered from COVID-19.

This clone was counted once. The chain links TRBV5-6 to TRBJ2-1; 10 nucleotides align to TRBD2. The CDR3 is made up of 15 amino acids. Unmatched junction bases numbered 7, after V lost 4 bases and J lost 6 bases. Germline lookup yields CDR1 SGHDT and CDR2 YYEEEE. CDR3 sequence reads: CASSRASGSGNEQFF. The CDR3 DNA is TGTGCCAGCAGCCGGGCTAGCGGGAGTGGCAATGAGCAGTTCTTC.

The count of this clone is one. Here the CDR3 DNA reads TGTGCCACCGCCCAAGCGGGGACCTCCTACGAGCAGTACTTC. Residues: CATAQAGTSYEQYF. The rearrangement uses TRBV24-1 and TRBJ2-7; 7 bases line up with TRBD2. J gave up 0 bases and V 9 bases, and 7 bases lay outside the gene matches. From germline, CDR1 is KGHDR and CDR2 SFDVKD. The CDR3 runs to 14 residues.

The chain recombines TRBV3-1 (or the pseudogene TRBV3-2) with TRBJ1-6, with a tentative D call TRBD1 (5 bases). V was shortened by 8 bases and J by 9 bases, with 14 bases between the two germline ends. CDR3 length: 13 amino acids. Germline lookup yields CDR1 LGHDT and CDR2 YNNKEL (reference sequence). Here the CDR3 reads CASQTRGSSPLHF. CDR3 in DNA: TGTGCCAGCCAAACGCGGGGGAGTTCACCCCTCCACTTT.

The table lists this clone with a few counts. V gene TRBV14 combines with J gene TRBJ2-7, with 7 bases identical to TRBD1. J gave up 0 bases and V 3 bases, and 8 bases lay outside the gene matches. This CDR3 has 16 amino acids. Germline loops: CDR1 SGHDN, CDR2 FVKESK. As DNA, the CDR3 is TGTGCCAGCAGCCACAGGGGGATGGGTAGCTCCTACGAGCAGTACTTC. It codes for CASSHRGMGSSYEQYF.

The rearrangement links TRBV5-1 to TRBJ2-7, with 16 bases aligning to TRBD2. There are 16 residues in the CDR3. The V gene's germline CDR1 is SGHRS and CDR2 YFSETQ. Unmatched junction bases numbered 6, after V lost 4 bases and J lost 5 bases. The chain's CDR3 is CASSRGLAGGQHEQYF. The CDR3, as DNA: TGCGCCAGCAGCAGGGGACTAGCGGGAGGGCAACACGAGCAGTACTTC.

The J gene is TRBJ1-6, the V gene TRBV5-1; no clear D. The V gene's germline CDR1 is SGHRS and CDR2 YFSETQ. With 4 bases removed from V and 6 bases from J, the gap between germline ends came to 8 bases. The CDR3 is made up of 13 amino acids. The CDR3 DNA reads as TGCGCCAGCAGCCACGAGGGTAATTCACCCCTCCACTTT. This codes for CASSHEGNSPLHF.

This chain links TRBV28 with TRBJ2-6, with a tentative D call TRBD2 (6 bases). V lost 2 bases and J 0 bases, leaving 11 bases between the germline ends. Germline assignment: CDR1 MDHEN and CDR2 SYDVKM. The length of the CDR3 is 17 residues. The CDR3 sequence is CASSLNLRDSGANVLTF. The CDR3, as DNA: TGTGCCAGCAGTTTAAATCTGCGGGACTCTGGGGCCAACGTCCTGACTTTC. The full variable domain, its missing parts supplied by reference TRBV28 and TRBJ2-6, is DVKVTQSSRYLVKRTGEKVFLECVQDMDHENMFWYRQDPGLGLRLIYFSYDVKMKEKGDIPEGYSVSREKKERFSLILESASTNQTSMYLCASSLNLRDSGANVLTFGAGSRLTVL.

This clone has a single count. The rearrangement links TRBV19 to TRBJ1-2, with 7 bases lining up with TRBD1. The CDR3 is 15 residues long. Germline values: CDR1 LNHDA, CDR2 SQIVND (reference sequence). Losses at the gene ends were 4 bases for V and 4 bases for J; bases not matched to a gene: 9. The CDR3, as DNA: TGTGCCAGTAGTACCCAGGTGGGACAGCGCTATGGCTACACCTTC. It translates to CASSTQVGQRYGYTF.

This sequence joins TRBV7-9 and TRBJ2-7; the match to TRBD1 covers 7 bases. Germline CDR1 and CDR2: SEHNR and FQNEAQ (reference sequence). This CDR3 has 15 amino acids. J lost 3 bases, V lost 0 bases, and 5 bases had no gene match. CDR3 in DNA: TGTGCCAGCAGCTTAGCAGGGGGCTTGGTCTACGAGCAGTACTTC. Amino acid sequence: CASSLAGGLVYEQYF.

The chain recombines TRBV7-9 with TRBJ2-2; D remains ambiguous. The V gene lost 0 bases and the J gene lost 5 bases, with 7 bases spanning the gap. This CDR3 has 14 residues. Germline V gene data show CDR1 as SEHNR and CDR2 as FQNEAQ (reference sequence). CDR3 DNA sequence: TGTGCCAGCAGCTTAGCACAGCCAACCGGGGAGCTGTTTTTT. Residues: CASSLAQPTGELFF. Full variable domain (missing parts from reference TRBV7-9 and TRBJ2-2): DTGVSQNPRHKITKRGQNVTFRCDPISEHNRLYWYRQTLGQGPEFLTYFQNEAQLEKSRLLSDRFSAERPKGSFSTLEIQRTEQGDSAMYLCASSLAQPTGELFFGEGSRLTVL.

The CDR3 loop is CASRTSSDREAEAFF. The CDR3 region has the DNA TGTGCCAGTAGAACAAGCTCGGACAGGGAGGCTGAAGCTTTCTTT. The rearrangement uses TRBV19 and TRBJ1-1; 8 positions match TRBD1. Germline CDR1 is LNHDA and CDR2 is SQIVND (reference sequence). V gave up 6 bases and J gave up 6 bases; unmatched junction bases: 12. This CDR3 is 15 amino acids long.

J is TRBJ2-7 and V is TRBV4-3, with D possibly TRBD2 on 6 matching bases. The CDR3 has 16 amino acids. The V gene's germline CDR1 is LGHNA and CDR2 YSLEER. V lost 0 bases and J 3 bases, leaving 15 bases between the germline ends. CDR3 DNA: TGCGCCAGCAGCCAAGAAGCGCGGCAGGGAGGCTACGAGCAGTACTTC. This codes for CASSQEARQGGYEQYF.

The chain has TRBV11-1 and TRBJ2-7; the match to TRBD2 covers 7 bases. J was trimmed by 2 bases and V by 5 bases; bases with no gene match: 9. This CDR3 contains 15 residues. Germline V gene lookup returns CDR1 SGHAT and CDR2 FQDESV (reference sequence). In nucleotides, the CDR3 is TGTGCCAGCAGCCTCGGTGGCGGGAGAGCCTACGAGCAGTACTTC. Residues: CASSLGGGRAYEQYF.

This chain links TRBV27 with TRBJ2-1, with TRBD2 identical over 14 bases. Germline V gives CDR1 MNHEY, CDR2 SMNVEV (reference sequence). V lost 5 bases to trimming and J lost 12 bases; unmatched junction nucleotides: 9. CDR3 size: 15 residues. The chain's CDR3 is CASSKGTSGGDVQFF. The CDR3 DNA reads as TGTGCCAGCAGTAAAGGGACTAGCGGGGGCGACGTGCAGTTCTTC.

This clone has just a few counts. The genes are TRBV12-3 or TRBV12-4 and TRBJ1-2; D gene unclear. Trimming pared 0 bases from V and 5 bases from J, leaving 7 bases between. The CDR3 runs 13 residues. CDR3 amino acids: CASSLARGYGYTF. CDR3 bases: TGTGCCAGCAGTTTAGCGCGGGGATATGGCTACACCTTC.

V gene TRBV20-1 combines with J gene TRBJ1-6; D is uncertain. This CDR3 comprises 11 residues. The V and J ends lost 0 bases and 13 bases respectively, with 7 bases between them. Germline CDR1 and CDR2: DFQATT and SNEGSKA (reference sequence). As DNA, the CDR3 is TGCAGTGCTAGAGATTTAGAGCCCCTCCACTTT. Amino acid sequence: CSARDLEPLHF.

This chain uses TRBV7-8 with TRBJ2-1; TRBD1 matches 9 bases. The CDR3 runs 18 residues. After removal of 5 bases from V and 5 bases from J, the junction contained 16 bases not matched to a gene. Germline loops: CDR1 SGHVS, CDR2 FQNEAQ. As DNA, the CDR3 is TGTGCCAGCAGCCCCCGCGCGGGAGAGGGGACAGGGCACAATGAGCAGTTCTTC. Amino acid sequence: CASSPRAGEGTGHNEQFF.

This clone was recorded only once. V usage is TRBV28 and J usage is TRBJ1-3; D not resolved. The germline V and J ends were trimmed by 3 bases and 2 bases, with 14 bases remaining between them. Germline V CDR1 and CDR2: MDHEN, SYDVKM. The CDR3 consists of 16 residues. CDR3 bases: TGTGCCAGCAGTTTGTTCGGCAGCGTCACTGGAAACACCATATATTTT. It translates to CASSLFGSVTGNTIYF.

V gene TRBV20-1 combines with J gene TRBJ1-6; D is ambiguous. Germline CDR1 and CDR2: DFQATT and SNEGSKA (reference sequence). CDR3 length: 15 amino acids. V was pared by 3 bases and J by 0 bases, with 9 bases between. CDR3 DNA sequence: TGCAGTGCTAGTTCCGAGGGCTCCTATAATTCACCCCTCCACTTT. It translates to CSASSEGSYNSPLHF.

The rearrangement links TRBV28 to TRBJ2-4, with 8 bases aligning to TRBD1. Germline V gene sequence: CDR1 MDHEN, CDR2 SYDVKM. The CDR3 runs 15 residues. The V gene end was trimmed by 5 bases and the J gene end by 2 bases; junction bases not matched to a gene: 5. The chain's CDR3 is CASSPQGATKNIQYF. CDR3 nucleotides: TGTGCCAGCAGTCCTCAGGGGGCAACCAAAAACATTCAGTACTTC.

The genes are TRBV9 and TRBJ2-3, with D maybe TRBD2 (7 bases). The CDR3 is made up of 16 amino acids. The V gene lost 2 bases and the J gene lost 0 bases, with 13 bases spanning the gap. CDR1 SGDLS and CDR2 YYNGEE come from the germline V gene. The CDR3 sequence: CASSVLGGASTDTQYF. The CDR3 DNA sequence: TGTGCCAGCAGCGTCCTGGGGGGGGCTAGCACAGATACGCAGTATTTT.

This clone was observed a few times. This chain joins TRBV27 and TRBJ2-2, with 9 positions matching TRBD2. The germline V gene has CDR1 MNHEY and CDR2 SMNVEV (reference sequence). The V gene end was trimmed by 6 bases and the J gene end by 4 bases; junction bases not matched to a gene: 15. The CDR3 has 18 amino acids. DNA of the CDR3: TGTGCCAGCAGGCAGACTAGCGGACGGGCACGGAGCACCGGGGAGCTGTTTTTT. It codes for CASRQTSGRARSTGELFF.

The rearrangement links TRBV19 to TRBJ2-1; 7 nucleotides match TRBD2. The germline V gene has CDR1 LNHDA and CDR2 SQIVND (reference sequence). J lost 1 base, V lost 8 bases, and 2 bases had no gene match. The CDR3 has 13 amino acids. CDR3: CASAGLSYNEQFF. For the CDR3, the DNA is TGTGCCAGTGCGGGACTATCCTACAATGAGCAGTTCTTC.